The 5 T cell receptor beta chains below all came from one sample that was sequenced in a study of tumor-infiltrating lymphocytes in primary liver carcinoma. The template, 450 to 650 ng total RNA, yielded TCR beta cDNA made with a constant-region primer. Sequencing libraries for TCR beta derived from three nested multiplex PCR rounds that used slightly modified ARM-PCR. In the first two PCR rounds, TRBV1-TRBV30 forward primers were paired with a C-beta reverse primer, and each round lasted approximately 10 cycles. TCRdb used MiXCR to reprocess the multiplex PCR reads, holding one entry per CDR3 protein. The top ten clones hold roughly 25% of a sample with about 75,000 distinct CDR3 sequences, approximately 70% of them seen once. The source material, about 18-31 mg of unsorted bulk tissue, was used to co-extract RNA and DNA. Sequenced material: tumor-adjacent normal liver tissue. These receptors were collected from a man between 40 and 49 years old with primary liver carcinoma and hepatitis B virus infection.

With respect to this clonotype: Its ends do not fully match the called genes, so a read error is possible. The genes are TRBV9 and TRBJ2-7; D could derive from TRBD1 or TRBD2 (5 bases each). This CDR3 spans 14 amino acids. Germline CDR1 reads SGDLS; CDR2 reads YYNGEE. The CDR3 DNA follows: TGTGCCAGCGGTCCCGGGACCGATAGCTACGAGCAGTATTTC. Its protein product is CASGPGTDSYEQYF.

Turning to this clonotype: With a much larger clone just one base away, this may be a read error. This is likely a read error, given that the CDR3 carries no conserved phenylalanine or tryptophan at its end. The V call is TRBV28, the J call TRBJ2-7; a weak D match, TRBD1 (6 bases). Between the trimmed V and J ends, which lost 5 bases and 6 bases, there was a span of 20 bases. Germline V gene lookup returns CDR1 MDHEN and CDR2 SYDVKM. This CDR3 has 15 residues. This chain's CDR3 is CASSPRQAYPLEQYL. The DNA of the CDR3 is TGTGCCAGCAGTCCAAGACAGGCGTACCCCCTCGAGCAGTACCTC.

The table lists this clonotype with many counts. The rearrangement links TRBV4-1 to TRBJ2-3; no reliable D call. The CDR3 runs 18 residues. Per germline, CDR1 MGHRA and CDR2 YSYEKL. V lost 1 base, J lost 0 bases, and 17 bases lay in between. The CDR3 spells CASSQGRARRSSTDTQYF. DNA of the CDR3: TGCGCCAGCAGCCAAGGTAGGGCCAGGCGGTCTAGCACAGATACGCAGTATTTT.

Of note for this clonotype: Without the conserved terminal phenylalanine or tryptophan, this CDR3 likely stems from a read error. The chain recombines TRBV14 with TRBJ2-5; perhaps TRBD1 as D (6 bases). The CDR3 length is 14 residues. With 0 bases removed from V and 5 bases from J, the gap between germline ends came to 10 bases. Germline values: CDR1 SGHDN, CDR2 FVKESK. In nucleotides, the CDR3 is TGTGCCAGCAGCCAAGATAGTAGGGGGGAGACCCAGTACCTC. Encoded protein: CASSQDSRGETQYL.

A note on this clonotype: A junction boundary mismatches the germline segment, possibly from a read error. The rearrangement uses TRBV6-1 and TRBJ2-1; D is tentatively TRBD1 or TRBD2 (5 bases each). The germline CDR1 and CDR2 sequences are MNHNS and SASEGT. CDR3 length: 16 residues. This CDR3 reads CTSRETRGARAYEQFF. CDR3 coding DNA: TGTACCAGCAGGGAGACGAGGGGCGCTCGGGCCTACGAGCAGTTCTTC.